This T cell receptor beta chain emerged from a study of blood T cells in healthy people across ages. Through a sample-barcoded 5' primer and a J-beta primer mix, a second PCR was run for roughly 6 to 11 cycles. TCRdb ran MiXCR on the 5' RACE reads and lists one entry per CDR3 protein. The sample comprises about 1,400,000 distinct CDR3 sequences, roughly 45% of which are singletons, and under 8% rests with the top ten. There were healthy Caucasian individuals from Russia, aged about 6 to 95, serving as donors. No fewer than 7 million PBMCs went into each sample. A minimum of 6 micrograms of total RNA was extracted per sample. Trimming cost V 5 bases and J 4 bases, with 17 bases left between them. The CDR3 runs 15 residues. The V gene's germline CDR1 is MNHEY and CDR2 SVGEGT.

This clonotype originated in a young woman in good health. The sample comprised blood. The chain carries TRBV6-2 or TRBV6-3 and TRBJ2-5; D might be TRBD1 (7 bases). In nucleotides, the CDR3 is TGTGCCAGCAGTGCCGGGACAGCCGGGAGAGAGACCCAGTACTTC. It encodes CASSAGTAGRETQYF.